This paragraph covers one T cell receptor beta chain sequence. Its specificity is not known. These data are taken from a study of shared clonotypes between healthy human individuals. The table came from immunoSEQ multiplex PCR; TCRdb's copy has only in-frame clones and leaves some out. The sample includes fewer than 1 million clones, around 96% of them seen just once. Terminally differentiated effector memory CD45RA+ cells were excluded from the naive CD8 cells, which were CD45RO-negative and positively selected for CCR7. Per the germline V gene, CDR1 is SGHTS and CDR2 is YDEGEE. This CDR3 comprises 15 residues. V lost 3 bases and J 0 bases, leaving 10 bases between the germline ends. General study findings and limits: Naive CD4 clonotypes overlapped across a few donors at around 5%.

This TCR was recovered from a man in his thirties or forties in good health. The sequencing sample was made of naive CD8+ T cells sorted from blood. The chain recombines TRBV5-8 with TRBJ2-1, with D perhaps matching TRBD1 or TRBD2 (6 bases each). For the CDR3, the DNA is TGTGCCAGCAGCTGGAGGGACACCTCCTACAATGAGCAGTTCTTC. Amino acids: CASSWRDTSYNEQFF.